This TCR beta chain stems from a study of cytomegalovirus exposure and HLA in healthy donors. Study results and caveats: CMV antigen specificity of a few CMV-associated chains was confirmed in vitro. Across all donors, roughly uniform sequencing depth was an assumption of the presence/absence analyses. Among TCR beta chains, those listed as cytomegalovirus-associated numbered around 160.

The V gene's germline CDR1 is SGHRS and CDR2 YFSETQ. V lost 3 bases and J lost 4, with 13 bases in between. The CDR3 runs 14 residues. Concerning this clone: The target antigen is unknown. The sample contains more than one DNA sequence encoding this CDR3.

Donors showed nominal health when sampled, although they likely had unrecorded immune exposures. With 60 Vbeta and 13 Jbeta primers, the PCR was carried out. The protocol was immunoSEQ multiplex PCR, while the TCRdb copy is restricted to in-frame clones and leaves out a portion. The data contain 150,000 to 200,000 clones, less than 80% of them singletons. The chain has TRBV5-1 and TRBJ2-5; D is perhaps TRBD1 (6 bases). Material for sequencing was PBMCs. The origin of this receptor is a man in his forties in good health and CMV-seronegative. The CDR3 bases are TGCGCCAGCAGCTGGGCAGGGGCGGGAGAGACCCAGTACTTC. Translated: CASSWAGAGETQYF.